These T cell receptor beta chains were read from a single sample in a study of blood T cell repertoires in COVID-19. The table came from immunoSEQ multiplex PCR; TCRdb's copy has only in-frame clones and leaves some out. Among 250,000 to 350,000 clones listed, 86% were seen once. The sample taken for sequencing was peripheral blood. The source of these receptors is a woman between 70 and 85 years old with COVID-19, enrolled during active disease. The CDR3 runs from the conserved cysteine through the conserved F or W. D genes are given only for firm matches. The size entry is marked missing in some rows and otherwise reads once, few, many or a size class.

TRBJ1-2,.,.,TRBV29-1,TGCAGCGTTGAAGAAACAGCCTATGGCTACACCTTC,CSVEETAYGYTF
TRBJ1-1,once,TRBD1,TRBV12-3/TRBV12-4,TGTGCCAGCAGCCGAACCGGGACAGTCGAAGGATTT,CASSRTGTVEGF
TRBJ1-5,.,TRBD1,TRBV19,TGTGCCAGTACCCTGGGACAGGGGGAGATGAGCAATCAGCCCCAGCATTTT,CASTLGQGEMSNQPQHF
TRBJ1-2,.,.,TRBV20-1,TGCAGTGCTAGACACAGCGGAGGCTACACCTTC,CSARHSGGYTF
TRBJ1-2,.,.,TRBV2,TGTGCCAGCAGAGACGGAGACTATGGCTACACCTTC,CASRDGDYGYTF
TRBJ2-1,.,TRBD2,TRBV5-1,TGCGCCAGTACCATGACCGCAGGGAGGGATGAGCAGTTCTTC,CASTMTAGRDEQFF
TRBJ2-6,.,.,TRBV11-2,TGTGCCAGCAGCTTCGAGTTCTCTGGGGCCAACGTCCTGACTTTC,CASSFEFSGANVLTF
TRBJ2-3,.,.,TRBV11-2,TGTGCCAGTTATCGTTCGGGGGTTTTCACAGATACGCAGTATTTT,CASYRSGVFTDTQYF
TRBJ2-3,.,.,TRBV19,TGTGCCAGTAGTATAATCGGGGAGACAGATACGCAGTATTTT,CASSIIGETDTQYF
TRBJ1-5,.,TRBD1,TRBV6-2/TRBV6-3,TGTGCCAGCAGTTACGACTCGTCCCGGGACAGCCTCAATCAGCCCCAGCATTTT,CASSYDSSRDSLNQPQHF
TRBJ1-6,.,TRBD1,TRBV2,TGTGCCAGCAGCAGGGACAGGGGGCTTAATTCACCCCTCCACTTT,CASSRDRGLNSPLHF
TRBJ2-1,.,TRBD2,TRBV5-4,TGTGCCAGCAGCTGGCGGGCGGCGGGGGGGGCCGATGAGCAGTTCTTC,CASSWRAAGGADEQFF
TRBJ1-1,many,TRBD1,TRBV14,TGTGCCAGCAGCCACGGGACAGGGTCGGACACTGAAGCTTTCTTT,CASSHGTGSDTEAFF
TRBJ1-1,few,.,TRBV5-4,TGTGCCAGCAGCTTGTATAGGAACACTGAAGCTTTCTTT,CASSLYRNTEAFF
TRBJ1-1,.,.,TRBV10-3,TGTGCCATCAGGGCGGGGTTGAACACTGAAGCTTTCTTT,CAIRAGLNTEAFF
TRBJ1-2,.,.,TRBV18,TGTGCCAGCTCGCCTACCTCAGGCTATGGCTACACCTTC,CASSPTSGYGYTF
TRBJ2-7,.,.,TRBV28,TGTGCCAGCAGTTTAAGCCCTCAAGAATCCTACGAGCAGTACTTC,CASSLSPQESYEQYF
TRBJ2-7,.,TRBD1,TRBV19,TGTGCCAGTGGGACAGGGGTGGACGAGCAGTACTTC,CASGTGVDEQYF
TRBJ1-1,few,.,TRBV29-1,TGCAGCGTCGCTTTTACAGGGTTGTGGGTCGAAGCTTTCTTT,CSVAFTGLWVEAFF
TRBJ2-7,.,TRBD2,TRBV10-3,TGTGCCATCAGTGCGTCCTGGACTAGCGGGGCGAGCTCCTACGAGCAGTACTTC,CAISASWTSGASSYEQYF
TRBJ2-2,.,.,TRBV5-1,TGCGCCAGCAGCTTGGATCTAGTCGGGACCGGGGAGCTGTTTTTT,CASSLDLVGTGELFF
TRBJ2-2,.,TRBD1,TRBV27,TGTGCCAGCAGTTTACTGACAGGGGGCACCGGGGAGCTGTTTTTT,CASSLLTGGTGELFF
TRBJ2-5,.,.,TRBV6-1,TGTGCCAGCAGTGAGTTTCAGCAAGAGACCCAGTACTTC,CASSEFQQETQYF
TRBJ1-4,.,TRBD1,TRBV3-1/TRBV3-2,TGTGCCAGCAGCCGCGGGACAGGGTCGGGTGAAAAACTGTTTTTT,CASSRGTGSGEKLFF
TRBJ2-7,.,TRBD1,TRBV11-2,TGTGCCAGCAGCTTGTCCTTCGTGAACCGGGACAGGGATGAGCAGTACTTC,CASSLSFVNRDRDEQYF
TRBJ1-2,.,.,TRBV11-2,TGTGCCAGCAGCTTAGATCTGCGGCTCTATGGCTACACCTTC,CASSLDLRLYGYTF
TRBJ2-7,.,.,TRBV6-5,TGTGCCAGCGTTCTGGGGGGTTACACCTACGAGCAGTACTTC,CASVLGGYTYEQYF
TRBJ2-5,once,.,TRBV7-2,TGTGCCAGCAGCCCTAGCGCGGGGGAGACCCAGTACTTC,CASSPSAGETQYF
TRBJ2-1,few,TRBD2,TRBV5-1,TGCGCCAGCAGCTTCGTTGGGGGGGACAATGAGCAGTTCTTC,CASSFVGGDNEQFF
TRBJ2-5,.,.,TRBV2,TGTGCCAGCAGTGGCTTCCTAGGTGGGCAAGAGACCCAGTACTTC,CASSGFLGGQETQYF
TRBJ2-3,.,TRBD2,TRBV7-9,TGTGCCAGCAGCTTATCTAGCGGGGGCCGCACAGATACGCAGTATTTT,CASSLSSGGRTDTQYF
TRBJ1-6,few,.,TRBV18,TGTGCCAGCTCACCTGCGTCAAGCTCCTATAATTCACCCCTCCACTTT,CASSPASSSYNSPLHF
TRBJ1-6,.,.,TRBV5-6,TGTGCCAGCAGCTGGGACTTCCGGGGCGAATCACCCCTCCACTTT,CASSWDFRGESPLHF
TRBJ2-3,.,.,TRBV18,TGTGCCAGCTCACCACCGTGGGGCTCCACAGATACGCAGTATTTT,CASSPPWGSTDTQYF
TRBJ1-4,.,.,TRBV5-1,TGCGCCAGCAGCTTGTTGTCAGCAACTAATGAAAAACTGTTTTTT,CASSLLSATNEKLFF
TRBJ2-1,few,TRBD2,TRBV18,TGTGCCAGCTCACCACGGACTAGCGGGGAAAATGAGCAGTTCTTC,CASSPRTSGENEQFF
TRBJ2-2,.,.,TRBV29-1,TGCAGCGTTGATTACTCGAACACCGGGGAGCTGTTTTTT,CSVDYSNTGELFF
TRBJ1-6,.,.,TRBV30,TGTGCCTGGCGAACCCCAATGGGGCAGACAAAGAATTCACCCCTCCACTTT,CAWRTPMGQTKNSPLHF
TRBJ2-5,.,.,TRBV11-2,TGTGCCAGCAGCTTAGGAGGGGGACCCCAAGAGACCCAGTACTTC,CASSLGGGPQETQYF
TRBJ1-2,.,.,TRBV5-8,TGTGCCAGCAGCTTGGGGGGAGGATCCAGGGGCTACACCTTC,CASSLGGGSRGYTF
TRBJ2-7,.,.,TRBV10-2,TGCGCCAGCAGTTTGGGTAGCGCCTACGAGCAGTACTTC,CASSLGSAYEQYF